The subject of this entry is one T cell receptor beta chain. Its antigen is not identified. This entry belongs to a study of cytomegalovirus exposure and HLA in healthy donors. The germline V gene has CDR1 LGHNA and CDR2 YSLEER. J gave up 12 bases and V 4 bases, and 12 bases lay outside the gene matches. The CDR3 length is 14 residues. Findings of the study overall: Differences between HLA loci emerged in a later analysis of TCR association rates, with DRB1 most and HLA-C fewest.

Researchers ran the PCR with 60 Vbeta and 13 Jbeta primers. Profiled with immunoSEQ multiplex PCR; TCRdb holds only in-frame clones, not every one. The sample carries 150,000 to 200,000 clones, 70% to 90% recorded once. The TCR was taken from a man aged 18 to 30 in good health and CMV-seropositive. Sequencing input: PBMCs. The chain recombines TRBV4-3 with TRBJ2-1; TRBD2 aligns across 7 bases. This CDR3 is CASSPRLAKVGQFF. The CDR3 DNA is TGCGCCAGCAGCCCGAGACTAGCCAAGGTTGGGCAGTTCTTC.